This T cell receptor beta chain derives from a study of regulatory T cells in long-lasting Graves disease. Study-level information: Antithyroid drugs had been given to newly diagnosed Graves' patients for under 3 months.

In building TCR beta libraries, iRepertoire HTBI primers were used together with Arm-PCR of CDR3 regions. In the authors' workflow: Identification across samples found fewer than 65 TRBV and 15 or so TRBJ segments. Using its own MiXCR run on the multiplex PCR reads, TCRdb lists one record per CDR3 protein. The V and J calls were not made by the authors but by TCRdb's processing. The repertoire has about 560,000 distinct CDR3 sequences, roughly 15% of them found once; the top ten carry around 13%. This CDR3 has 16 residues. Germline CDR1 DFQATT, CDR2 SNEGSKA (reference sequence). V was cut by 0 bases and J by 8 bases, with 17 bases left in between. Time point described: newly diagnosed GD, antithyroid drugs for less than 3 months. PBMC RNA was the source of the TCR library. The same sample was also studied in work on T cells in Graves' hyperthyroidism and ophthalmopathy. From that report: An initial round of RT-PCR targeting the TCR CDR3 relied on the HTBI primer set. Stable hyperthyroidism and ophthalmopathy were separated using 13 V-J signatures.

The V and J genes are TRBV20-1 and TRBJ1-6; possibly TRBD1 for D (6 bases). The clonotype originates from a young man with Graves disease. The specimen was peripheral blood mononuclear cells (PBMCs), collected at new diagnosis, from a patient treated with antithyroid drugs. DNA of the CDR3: TGCAGTGCTAGAGATAAGGGGGGGGCATTTCATTCACCCCTCCACTTT. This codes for CSARDKGGAFHSPLHF.